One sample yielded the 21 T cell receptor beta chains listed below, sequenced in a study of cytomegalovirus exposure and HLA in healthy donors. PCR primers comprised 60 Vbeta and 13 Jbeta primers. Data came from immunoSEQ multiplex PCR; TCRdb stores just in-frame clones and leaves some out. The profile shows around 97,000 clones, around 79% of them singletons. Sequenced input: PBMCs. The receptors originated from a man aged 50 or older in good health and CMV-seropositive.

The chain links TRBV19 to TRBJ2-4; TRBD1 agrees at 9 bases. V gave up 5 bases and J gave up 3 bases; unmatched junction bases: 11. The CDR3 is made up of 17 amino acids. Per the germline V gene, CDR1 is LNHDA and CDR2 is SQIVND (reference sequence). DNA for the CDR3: TGTGCCAGTAGTGACCTAAGGGACAGGGAGTACAAAAACATTCAGTACTTC. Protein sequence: CASSDLRDREYKNIQYF.

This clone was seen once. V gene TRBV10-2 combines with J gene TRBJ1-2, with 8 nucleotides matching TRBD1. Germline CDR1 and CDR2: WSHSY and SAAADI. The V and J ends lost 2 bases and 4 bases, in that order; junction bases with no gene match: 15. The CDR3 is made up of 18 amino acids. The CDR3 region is CASSEPYRTGPGSYGYTF. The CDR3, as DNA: TGCGCCAGCAGTGAGCCATATCGGACAGGGCCCGGAAGCTATGGCTACACCTTC.

CDR3 loop: CASSSRTSAGETQYF. In DNA, the CDR3 is TGTGCCAGCAGCTCTCGGACTAGCGCGGGAGAGACCCAGTACTTC. The gene calls are TRBV6-5 and TRBJ2-5, with 9 bases identical to TRBD2. Trimming removed 6 bases from V and 4 bases from J; junction bases left unmatched: 9. CDR3 length equals 15 residues. The germline CDR1 and CDR2 sequences are MNHEY and SVGAGI.

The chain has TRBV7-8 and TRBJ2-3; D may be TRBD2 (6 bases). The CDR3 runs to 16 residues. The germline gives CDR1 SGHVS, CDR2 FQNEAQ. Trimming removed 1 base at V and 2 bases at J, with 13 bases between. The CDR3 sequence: CASSLVGGTNTDTQYF. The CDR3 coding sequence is TGTGCCAGCAGCTTAGTTGGGGGGACCAACACAGATACGCAGTATTTT.

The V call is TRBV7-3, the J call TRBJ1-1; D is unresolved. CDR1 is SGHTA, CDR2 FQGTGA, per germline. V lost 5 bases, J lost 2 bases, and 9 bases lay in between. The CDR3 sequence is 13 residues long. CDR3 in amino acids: CASSRGGNTEAFF. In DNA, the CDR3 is TGTGCCAGCAGCCGAGGAGGAAACACTGAAGCTTTCTTT.

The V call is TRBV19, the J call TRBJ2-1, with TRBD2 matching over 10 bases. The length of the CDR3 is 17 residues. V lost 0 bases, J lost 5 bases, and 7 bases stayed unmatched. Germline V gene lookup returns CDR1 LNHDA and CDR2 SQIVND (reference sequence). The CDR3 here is CASSIDPVAGGNNEQFF. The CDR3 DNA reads TGTGCCAGTAGTATAGATCCTGTAGCGGGAGGCAACAATGAGCAGTTCTTC.

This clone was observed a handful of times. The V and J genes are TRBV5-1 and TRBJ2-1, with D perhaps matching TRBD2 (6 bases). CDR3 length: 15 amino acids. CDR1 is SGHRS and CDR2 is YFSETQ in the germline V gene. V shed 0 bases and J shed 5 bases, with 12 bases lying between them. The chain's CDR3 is CASSLGTGEDNEQFF. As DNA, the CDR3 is TGCGCCAGCAGCTTGGGGACGGGAGAGGACAATGAGCAGTTCTTC.

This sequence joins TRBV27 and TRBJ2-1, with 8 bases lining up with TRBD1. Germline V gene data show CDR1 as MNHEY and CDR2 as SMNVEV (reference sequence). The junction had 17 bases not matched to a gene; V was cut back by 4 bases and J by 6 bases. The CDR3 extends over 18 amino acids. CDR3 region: CASSYTPHRTGHGNEQFF. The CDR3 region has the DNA TGTGCCAGCAGTTACACCCCACACCGGACAGGGCACGGCAATGAGCAGTTCTTC.

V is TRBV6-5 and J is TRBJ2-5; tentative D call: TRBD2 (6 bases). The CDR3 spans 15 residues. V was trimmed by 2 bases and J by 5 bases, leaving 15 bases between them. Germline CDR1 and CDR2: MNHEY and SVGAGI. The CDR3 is CASSYRGREWETQYF. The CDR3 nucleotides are TGTGCCAGCAGTTACCGAGGTCGGGAGTGGGAGACCCAGTACTTC.

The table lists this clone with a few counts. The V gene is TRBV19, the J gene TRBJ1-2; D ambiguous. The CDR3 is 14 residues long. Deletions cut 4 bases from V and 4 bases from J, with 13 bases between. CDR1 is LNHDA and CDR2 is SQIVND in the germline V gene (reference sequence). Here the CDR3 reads CASSTSGKGYGYTF. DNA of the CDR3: TGTGCCAGTAGTACCTCCGGGAAGGGCTATGGCTACACCTTC.

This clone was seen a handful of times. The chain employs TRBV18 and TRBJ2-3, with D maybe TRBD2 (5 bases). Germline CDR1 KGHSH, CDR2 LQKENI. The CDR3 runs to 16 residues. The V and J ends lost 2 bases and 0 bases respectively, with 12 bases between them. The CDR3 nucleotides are TGTGCCAGCTCACCAGGACTCCCTGAAAGCACAGATACGCAGTATTTT. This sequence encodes CASSPGLPESTDTQYF.

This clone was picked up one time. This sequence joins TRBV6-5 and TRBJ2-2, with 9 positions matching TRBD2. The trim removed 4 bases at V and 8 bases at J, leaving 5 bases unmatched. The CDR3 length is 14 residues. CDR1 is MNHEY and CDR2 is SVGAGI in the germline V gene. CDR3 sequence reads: CASSLREGSGELFF. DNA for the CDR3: TGTGCCAGCAGTTTGCGGGAGGGTTCGGGGGAGCTGTTTTTT.

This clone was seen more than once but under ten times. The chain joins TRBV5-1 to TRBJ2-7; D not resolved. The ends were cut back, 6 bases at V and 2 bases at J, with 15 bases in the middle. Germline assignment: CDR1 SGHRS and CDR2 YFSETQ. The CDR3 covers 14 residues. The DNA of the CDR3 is TGCGCCAGCACCCAGGTCGCAGGTACCTACGAGCAGTACTTC. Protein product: CASTQVAGTYEQYF.

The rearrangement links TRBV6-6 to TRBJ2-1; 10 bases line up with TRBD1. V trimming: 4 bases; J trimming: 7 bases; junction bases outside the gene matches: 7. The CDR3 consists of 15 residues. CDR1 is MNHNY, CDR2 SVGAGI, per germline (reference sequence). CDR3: CASSSRGTGDNEQFF. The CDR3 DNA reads TGTGCCAGCAGTTCCCGCGGGACAGGGGATAATGAGCAGTTCTTC.

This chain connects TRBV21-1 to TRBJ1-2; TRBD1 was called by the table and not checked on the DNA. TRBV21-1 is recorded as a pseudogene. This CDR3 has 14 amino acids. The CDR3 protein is CASSAPGQLYGYTF. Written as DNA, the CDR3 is TGTGCCAGCAGCGCCCCGGGACAGCTCTATGGCTACACCTTC.

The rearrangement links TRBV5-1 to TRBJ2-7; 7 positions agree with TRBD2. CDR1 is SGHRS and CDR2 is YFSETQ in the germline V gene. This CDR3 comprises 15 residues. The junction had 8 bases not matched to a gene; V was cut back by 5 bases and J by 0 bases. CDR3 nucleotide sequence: TGCGCCAGCAGTCGGGGAGGGCCTCGCTCCTACGAGCAGTACTTC. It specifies CASSRGGPRSYEQYF.

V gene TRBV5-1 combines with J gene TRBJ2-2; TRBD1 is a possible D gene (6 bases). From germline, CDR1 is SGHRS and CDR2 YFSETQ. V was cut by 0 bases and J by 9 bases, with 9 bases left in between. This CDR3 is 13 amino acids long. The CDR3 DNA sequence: TGCGCCAGCAGCTTGGGGGGGCCCCGGGAGCTGTTTTTT. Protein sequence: CASSLGGPRELFF.

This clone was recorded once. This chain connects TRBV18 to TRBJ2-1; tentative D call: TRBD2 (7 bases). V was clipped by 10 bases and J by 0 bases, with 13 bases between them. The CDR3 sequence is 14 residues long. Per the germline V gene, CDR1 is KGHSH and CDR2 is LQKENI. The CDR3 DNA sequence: TGTGCCACTAAAAGGGGGGGCTCCTACAATGAGCAGTTCTTC. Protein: CATKRGGSYNEQFF.

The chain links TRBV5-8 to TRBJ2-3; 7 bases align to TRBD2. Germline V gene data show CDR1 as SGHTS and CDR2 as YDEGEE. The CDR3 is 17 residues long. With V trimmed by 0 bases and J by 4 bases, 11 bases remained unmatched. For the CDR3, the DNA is TGTGCCAGCAGCTTGGCCCTTTCGCGGGGGAATTCAGATACGCAGTATTTT. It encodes CASSLALSRGNSDTQYF. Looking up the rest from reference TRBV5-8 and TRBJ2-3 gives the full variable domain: EAGVTQSPTHLIKTRGQQATLRCSPISGHTSVYWYQQALGLGLQFLLWYDEGEERNRGNFPPRFSGRQFPNYSSELNVNALELEDSALYLCASSLALSRGNSDTQYFGPGTRLTVL.

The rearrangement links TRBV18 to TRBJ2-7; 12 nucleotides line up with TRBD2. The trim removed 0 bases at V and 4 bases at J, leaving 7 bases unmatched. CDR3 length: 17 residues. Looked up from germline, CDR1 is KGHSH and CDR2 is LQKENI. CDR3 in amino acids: CASSPPSASGRAYEQYF. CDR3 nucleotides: TGTGCCAGCTCACCACCCTCCGCTAGCGGGAGGGCTTACGAGCAGTACTTC.

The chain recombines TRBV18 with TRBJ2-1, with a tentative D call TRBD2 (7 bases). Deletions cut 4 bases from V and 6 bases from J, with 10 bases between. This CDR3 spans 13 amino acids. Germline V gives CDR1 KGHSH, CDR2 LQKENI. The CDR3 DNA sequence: TGTGCCAGCTCACTCGGGGGGCTCAATGAGCAGTTCTTC. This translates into CASSLGGLNEQFF.